This T cell receptor beta chain was obtained from a study of blood T cell repertoires in COVID-19 (dated by TCRdb to 2019 to 2021). Describing the broader study: Samples covering the acute and convalescent phases of COVID-19 were provided by collaborators in the United States, Italy and Spain. The prospective study material was composed of cDNA or gDNA derived from T cells, B-cell-depleted T cells, or PBMCs. Deeply sampled blood TCRbeta repertoires from subjects exposed to, actively infected with, or recovered from COVID-19 were included in the dataset. The repertoires were made available in a free public database intended to serve as a resource for research on the immune response to SARS-CoV-2. Samples came from the ongoing ImmuneRACE study (first 160 participants) plus 1,254 subjects from 6 global collaborators. Nearly every sample came with metadata listing a de-identified subject ID, COVID-19 status, age in years and sex. Where available, HLA class I and class II types were obtained from metadata supplied by the sample provider rather than from assay-based typing. The paper's findings and limits, for the study overall: Clinical and demographic metadata were provided uncurated, with the amount varying by source and participant.

The CDR3 runs 13 residues from the cysteine to the phenylalanine. Only the CDR3 portion is preserved as DNA: 39 bases, with reading frame beginning at the first base. The trim is 7 bases for V and 10 bases for J, with a gap of 14 bases between the germline ends. TCRbeta CDR3 regions were amplified from genomic DNA by means of the immunoSEQ Assay, a bias-controlled multiplex PCR. On the authors' methods: The number of nucleated cells in each sample was estimated from the amplification of reference gene primers within the assay. Sequence reads were collapsed and filtered to measure the absolute abundance of every unique TCRbeta CDR3 rearrangement. For each sample, productive Simpson clonality was calculated by taking the square root of Simpson's diversity index across productive rearrangements. TCRdb took this table from immuneACCESS and kept in-frame rearrangements with V and J called. Such tables lack part of the clones; where checked against another copy, unresolved V genes explain under half of the gap, and the rest is unexplained. The V and J calls and clone size were taken over from that table, and D and trimming were inferred from the DNA. The sample includes just under 250,000 clones, with about 90% observed a single time. More than 2.5% of the sample goes to the ten largest clones.

A note on this clone: What this receptor recognizes is not known. There are no base qualities to consult, and no much larger clone falls within one base.

Another Seattle source contributed samples from volunteer blood donors who had recovered from COVID-19. The collaborating institutions used their own protocols to collect whole blood in K2EDTA tubes. For TCRbeta analysis, collaborator samples were shipped as frozen whole blood, as isolated PBMCs, or as DNA extracted from either sample type. This chain joins TRBV12-3 or TRBV12-4 to TRBJ1-6; TRBD1 is possibly the D segment (5 matching bases). Sequenced: peripheral blood. The clonotype was recovered from a woman aged 25-40 years who had recovered from COVID-19. In nucleotides, the sequence is TGTGCCAGCAAACCCGGGGGGTGGTCACCCCTCCACTTT. Translated, this gives CASKPGGWSPLHF.